The subject of this entry is one T cell receptor beta chain. This sample is part of a study of graft-versus-host responses after intestinal transplantation. Across the whole study: Every transplant recipient was induced with anti-thymocyte globulin, then maintained on tacrolimus and steroids for two to four years.

The assay was immunoSEQ multiplex PCR, and TCRdb's table has in-frame clones only and misses some. This table has 29,000 or so clones, around 94% appearing once. The CDR3 totals 19 residues. After removal of 2 bases from V and 10 bases from J, the junction contained 20 bases not matched to a gene. Germline CDR1 is ENHRY and CDR2 is SYGVKD. The receptor was isolated from a human patient who received an intestinal transplant, so some T cells may come from the graft donor. The specimen was PBMCs, collected 66 days after intestinal transplant. The chain carries TRBV10-3 and TRBJ2-1; 10 bases fit TRBD2. In DNA form, the CDR3 reads TGTGCCATCAGTGAGAGTCCCAGGGATGTACTAGCGGGAAAAGGGGAGCAGTTCTTC. As protein: CAISESPRDVLAGKGEQFF.